The next 12 T cell receptor beta chains were all read from a single sample in a study of follicular helper T cells after annual influenza vaccination. Profiling relied on immunoSEQ multiplex PCR, and the TCRdb table lists in-frame clones only, not all of them. The repertoire holds 9,000 to 13,000 clones, with roughly four fifths as singletons. Time point defined: 2014-2015 season, pre-vaccination. The sequencing here drew on CXCR5- memory CD4+ T cells sorted from blood, taken on the day of influenza vaccination. The receptors were sampled from an adult who received the influenza vaccine.

The chain carries TRBV28 and TRBJ2-7; 9 bases are shared with TRBD1. CDR3 length: 14 amino acids. CDR1 and CDR2 (germline): MDHEN, SYDVKM. V was pared by 4 bases and J by 2 bases, with 3 bases of the junction left unmatched. The DNA for the CDR3 is TGTGCCAGCAGTTCAGGACAGGGGCCCTACGAGCAGTACTTC. Amino acids: CASSSGQGPYEQYF. Full variable domain (rest looked up from reference TRBV28 and TRBJ2-7): DVKVTQSSRYLVKRTGEKVFLECVQDMDHENMFWYRQDPGLGLRLIYFSYDVKMKEKGDIPEGYSVSREKKERFSLILESASTNQTSMYLCASSSGQGPYEQYFGPGTRLTVT.

The J gene is TRBJ2-1, the V gene TRBV30; 8 bases are shared with TRBD2. This CDR3 contains 15 residues. The V and J ends lost 0 bases and 10 bases, in that order; junction bases with no gene match: 11. Germline lookup yields CDR1 GTSNPN and CDR2 SVGIG (reference sequence). CDR3 nucleotide sequence: TGTGCCTGGAGTGTTTTAGCGGGATTAGGCGGGGAGCAGTTCTTC. It codes for CAWSVLAGLGGEQFF. Full variable domain (remainder filled in from reference TRBV30 and TRBJ2-1): SQTIHQWPATLVQPVGSPLSLECTVEGTSNPNLYWYRQAAGRGLQLLFYSVGIGQISSEVPQNLSASRPQDRQFILSSKKLLLSDSGFYLCAWSVLAGLGGEQFFGPGTRLTVL.

This chain connects TRBV5-4 to TRBJ1-3; unclear D gene. The CDR3 is made up of 14 amino acids. The ends were cut back, 0 bases at V and 4 bases at J, with 8 bases in the middle. Per the germline V gene, CDR1 is SGHNT and CDR2 is YYREEE (reference sequence). The CDR3 reads CASSLDQAGNTIYF. In DNA form, the CDR3 reads TGTGCCAGCAGCTTGGACCAAGCGGGAAACACCATATATTTT.

The chain uses TRBV7-9 and TRBJ2-5; 9 nucleotides match TRBD1. V was clipped by 5 bases and J by 5 bases; unmatched bases: 9. In germline, CDR1 is SEHNR, CDR2 FQNEAQ (reference sequence). The CDR3 has 15 residues. CDR3 nucleotides: TGTGCCAGCAGCAGGGACAGGGCTGGTTTGGAGACCCAGTACTTC. As protein: CASSRDRAGLETQYF.

The rearrangement links TRBV7-2 to TRBJ1-4, with D perhaps TRBD1 (6 bases). Germline CDR1 and CDR2: SGHTA and FQGNSA. The CDR3 is made up of 14 amino acids. V lost 5 bases and J 4 bases, leaving 11 bases between the germline ends. As DNA, the CDR3 is TGTGCCAGCAGCCACCGGACAGATAATGAAAAACTGTTTTTT. As protein: CASSHRTDNEKLFF.

This chain connects TRBV6-5 to TRBJ1-5; 7 bases line up with TRBD1. Germline assignment: CDR1 MNHEY and CDR2 SVGAGI. The CDR3 contains 14 residues. The junction had 9 bases not matched to a gene; V was cut back by 6 bases and J by 7 bases. This CDR3 is CASSQQGGLQPQHF. The CDR3, as DNA: TGTGCCAGCAGCCAGCAGGGGGGTCTCCAGCCCCAGCATTTT.

In this sample, this clone turned up once. The V and J genes are TRBV7-2 and TRBJ2-5, with no clear D. The DNA end is more similar to TRBJ2-7, so the J call may be wrong. The CDR3 loop spans 13 amino acids. CDR1 is SGHTA and CDR2 is FQGNSA in the germline V gene. CDR3 DNA: TGTGCCAGCAGCTTAGGAAATGGCTACGAGCAGTACTTC. Its translation is CASSLGNGYEQYF.

CDR3 protein: CATTAGGRSNQPQHF. For the CDR3, the DNA is TGTGCCACTACGGCTGGGGGTCGGAGCAATCAGCCCCAGCATTTT. The gene calls are TRBV28 and TRBJ1-5; the D gene is possibly TRBD1 (5 bases). Trimming took off 10 bases at V and 1 base at J, with 17 bases between the two ends. This CDR3 has 15 amino acids. Germline-derived CDR1 and CDR2 are MDHEN and SYDVKM. The variable domain in full, completed from reference TRBV28 and TRBJ1-5, reads DVKVTQSSRYLVKRTGEKVFLECVQDMDHENMFWYRQDPGLGLRLIYFSYDVKMKEKGDIPEGYSVSREKKERFSLILESASTNQTSMYLCATTAGGRSNQPQHFGDGTRLSIL.

This clone has more than one count but fewer than ten. This rearrangement joins TRBV2 to TRBJ2-7; 8 bases match TRBD1. The germline CDR1 and CDR2 sequences are SNHLY and FYNNEI. V trimming: 5 bases; J trimming: 3 bases; junction bases outside the gene matches: 6. The CDR3 length is 14 residues. The CDR3 reads CASSKGQGGYEQYF. CDR3 coding DNA: TGTGCCAGCAGTAAAGGACAGGGTGGCTACGAGCAGTACTTC.

This chain links TRBV27 with TRBJ1-6, with a possible D match to TRBD1 (5 bases). The germline V and J ends were trimmed by 1 base and 5 bases, with 6 bases remaining between them. The CDR3 runs 14 residues. The germline gives CDR1 MNHEY, CDR2 SMNVEV (reference sequence). CDR3 region: CASSLWGNNSPLHF. CDR3 DNA: TGTGCCAGCAGTTTATGGGGGAATAATTCACCCCTCCACTTT.

This chain uses TRBV7-9 with TRBJ2-3, with 9 bases identical to TRBD1. With 5 bases clipped from V and 3 bases from J, the junction kept 9 bases outside the gene matches. The CDR3 consists of 16 residues. Germline CDR1 SEHNR, CDR2 FQNEAQ (reference sequence). The CDR3 here is CASSQGTGSRTDTQYF. As DNA, the CDR3 is TGTGCCAGCAGCCAGGGGACAGGGTCGAGAACAGATACGCAGTATTTT. The variable domain in full, with the rest retrieved from reference TRBV7-9 and TRBJ2-3, is DTGVSQNPRHKITKRGQNVTFRCDPISEHNRLYWYRQTLGQGPEFLTYFQNEAQLEKSRLLSDRFSAERPKGSFSTLEIQRTEQGDSAMYLCASSQGTGSRTDTQYFGPGTRLTVL.

The chain uses TRBV7-8 and TRBJ1-2, with 7 bases lining up with TRBD1. J lost 2 bases, V lost 4 bases, and 1 base had no gene match. The germline V gene has CDR1 SGHVS and CDR2 FQNEAQ. The CDR3 is made up of 13 amino acids. CDR3 sequence (DNA): TGTGCCAGCAGCTCGGGACAGAACTATGGCTACACCTTC. Amino acids: CASSSGQNYGYTF.